The rows below give T cell receptor beta chains drawn from one sample of a study of tumor-infiltrating lymphocytes in primary liver carcinoma. MiXCR, run by TCRdb on the multiplex PCR reads, gives a single entry per CDR3 protein. The sample lists 330,000 or so distinct CDR3 sequences; 65% were seen once. Sequencing was performed on peripheral blood. The source is a man aged 40-50 years with primary liver carcinoma and hepatitis B virus infection. The CDR3 runs from the conserved cysteine through the conserved F or W. The D gene is left open where the match is weak. Clone size, where shown, is once, few, many, or a class for clones that have expanded.

CDR3 DNA,CDR3 protein,clone size,D gene,V gene,J gene
TGTGCCAGCAGTAGCATGGAGGATCACTATGAGCAGTTCTTC,CASSSMEDHYEQFF,NA,NA,TRBV11-1,TRBJ2-1
TGCGCCAGCAGCTTCTGGGACAGGAACACTGAAGCTTTCTTT,CASSFWDRNTEAFF,NA,TRBD1,TRBV5-1,TRBJ1-1
TGTGCCAGCAGTTTAGGAAAAGGAGGGTCAAATGAGCGGTTCTTC,CASSLGKGGSNERFF,NA,NA,TRBV6-1,TRBJ2-1
TGTGCCAGCAGCTTGATCACAGCGACAGATACGCAGTATTTT,CASSLITATDTQYF,few,NA,TRBV5-4,TRBJ2-3
TGTGCTAGCAGCAGTCCCCAGCTAGCGGGAGGCCGTAATGAGCAGTTCTTC,CASSSPQLAGGRNEQFF,NA,TRBD2,TRBV11-1,TRBJ2-1
TGTGCCAGCAGCTTGGGAGGGCCTTGGGACGAGCAGTACTTC,CASSLGGPWDEQYF,many,NA,TRBV5-5,TRBJ2-7
TGTGCCAGCAGAGATTACGAGCAGTACTTC,CASRDYEQYF,many,NA,TRBV6-1,TRBJ2-7
TGTACCAGCAGTCCACAGAGGGGAAGTGGGGAGACCCAGCACTTT,CTSSPQRGSGETQHF,NA,NA,TRBV12-3/TRBV12-4,TRBJ2-5
TGCGCCAGCAGCTACCTCTCCGGGATCCAAGAGACCCAGTACTTC,CASSYLSGIQETQYF,NA,NA,TRBV5-1,TRBJ2-5
TGCGCCAGCAGCTTAGACAGCGAACATACGCAGTATTTT,CASSLDSEHTQYF,NA,NA,TRBV5-1,TRBJ2-3
TGCGCCAGCAGCTTAGATCGGGGTTGGACACAAGAGACCCAGTACTTC,CASSLDRGWTQETQYF,once,NA,TRBV11-2,TRBJ2-5
TGTGCCAGCTGGTCCGGGACAAATTCACCCCTCCACTTT,CASWSGTNSPLHF,few,NA,TRBV28,TRBJ1-6
TGTGCCAGTAGCTCATGCGCTAAGGGCACAGATACGCAGTATTTT,CASSSCAKGTDTQYF,NA,NA,TRBV5-5,TRBJ2-3
TGTGCCAGCAGTTCGGGGACTAGCGGGATCCACGAGCAGTACTTC,CASSSGTSGIHEQYF,many,TRBD2,TRBV12-3/TRBV12-4,TRBJ2-7
TGCAGCGCCGTCGCAGATACGCAGTATTTT,CSAVADTQYF,many,NA,TRBV29-1,TRBJ2-3
TGTGCCAGCAGCTCAAGAAGGTTGGCGGGAGCTGATACGCAGTATTTT,CASSSRRLAGADTQYF,many,TRBD2,TRBV11-2,TRBJ2-3
TGTGCCAGCAGTCTCGGGCTACATAGGGATCAGCCCCAGCATTTT,CASSLGLHRDQPQHF,NA,NA,TRBV11-2,TRBJ1-5
TGTGCCAGCAGTTACGGGGGGCCAGATACGCAGTATTTT,CASSYGGPDTQYF,many,NA,TRBV6-5,TRBJ2-3
TGTGCCTGGAAACGCTCTAGACTTGTCGCTGAAGCTTTCTTT,CAWKRSRLVAEAFF,NA,NA,TRBV30,TRBJ1-1
TGTGCCAGCAGCTGGCAACAGAGCACTGAAGCTTTCTTT,CASSWQQSTEAFF,NA,NA,TRBV11-2,TRBJ1-1
TGTGCCAGAAGAAGCAGGGATCCTAACACCGGGGAGCTGTTTTTT,CARRSRDPNTGELFF,NA,NA,TRBV11-1,TRBJ2-2
TGCGCCAGCAGCTCGGCGGGACAGACCACAGATATGCAGTATTTT,CASSSAGQTTDMQYF,once,NA,TRBV5-1,TRBJ2-3
TGTGCCAGCAGTGATCGGGGAAGGAACACTGAAGCTTTCTTT,CASSDRGRNTEAFF,many,NA,TRBV6-1,TRBJ1-1
TGTGCCAGCAGCCCCACCGGCAGCACAGATACACTGTATTTT,CASSPTGSTDTLYF,NA,NA,TRBV11-2,TRBJ2-3
TGCGCCAGCAGCCAGGGAGGGTCCCTAGCTGGCGAGCAGTACTTC,CASSQGGSLAGEQYF,many,TRBD2,TRBV4-1,TRBJ2-7
TGTGCCAGCAGCTTAGTTGCGGGGGAGGAAAATGAGCTGTTCTTC,CASSLVAGEENELFF,NA,TRBD2,TRBV11-3,TRBJ2-1
TGTGCCAGTGGGTGGGGGACTAGTGCCAATGAGCAGTTCTTC,CASGWGTSANEQFF,NA,TRBD2,TRBV6-1,TRBJ2-1
TGTGCCAGCAGCTGGGGACGACAAGAGACCCAGTACTTC,CASSWGRQETQYF,many,NA,TRBV11-2,TRBJ2-5
TGTGCCAGCAGCCTAGCAGGGACAGGGGGCGGCTACATCTTC,CASSLAGTGGGYIF,NA,TRBD1,TRBV14,TRBJ1-2
TGCAGCGTTTCACCAGGGGGTACTGGCAATCAGTCCCAGCATTTT,CSVSPGGTGNQSQHF,NA,TRBD1,TRBV29-1,TRBJ1-5
TGCGCCAGCAGCCCCGAGCGGTACACAAATACGCAGTATTTT,CASSPERYTNTQYF,NA,NA,TRBV5-1,TRBJ2-3
TGTGCCAGCAGCTTAGGGGGACTAGCGGACATGCAAGAGACCCAGTACTTC,CASSLGGLADMQETQYF,NA,TRBD2,TRBV13,TRBJ2-5
TGTGCCAGCAGTTACCTACATCCGGTAAATGAAAAACTGTTTTTT,CASSYLHPVNEKLFF,few,NA,TRBV6-6,TRBJ1-4
TGTGCCAGCAGCTATACAGGGCGCACAGATACGCAGTATTTT,CASSYTGRTDTQYF,many,NA,TRBV13,TRBJ2-3
TGTGCCAGCACGGCTAGCGGGAGTTTCGAGCAGTACTTC,CASTASGSFEQYF,NA,TRBD2,TRBV6-2/TRBV6-3,TRBJ2-7
TGTGCCAGCAGCTTGGACAGGGTTGGCTACACCTTC,CASSLDRVGYTF,NA,NA,TRBV5-6,TRBJ1-2
TGCGCCAGCAGCTTGGCGATAGGGGATGAGCAGTTCTTC,CASSLAIGDEQFF,many,NA,TRBV5-1,TRBJ2-1
TGCAGCGCCGAGCGGGACGGAGATACCCAGTACTTC,CSAERDGDTQYF,NA,TRBD2,TRBV29-1,TRBJ2-5
TGTGTCTGGAGCTCTACAGGCGACGGCTACACCTTC,CVWSSTGDGYTF,once,NA,TRBV30,TRBJ1-2
TGTGTCAGCAGTTCCGCTATAAGCGGGAGTAGAGTAAAACAGTACTTC,CVSSSAISGSRVKQYF,NA,TRBD2,TRBV12-3/TRBV12-4,TRBJ2-7
TGTGCCAGCAGCCCATCGCTCGGGACGGGGGTAACGGAGCAGTACTTC,CASSPSLGTGVTEQYF,NA,NA,TRBV11-2,TRBJ2-7
TGTGCCAGCAGTACCGGGACAGAGATTTATGGCTACACCTTC,CASSTGTEIYGYTF,NA,TRBD1,TRBV28,TRBJ1-2
TGTGCCAGCAGCTTCGGCAACTCCTACAAGCAGTACTTC,CASSFGNSYKQYF,NA,NA,TRBV11-2,TRBJ2-7
TGTGCCAGCAGCCTTAGCCTGACTTCCAACAATGAGGAGTTCTTC,CASSLSLTSNNEEFF,NA,NA,TRBV11-2,TRBJ2-1
TGTGCCAGCAGTTTCGGGCGGAGAAACACTGAAGCTTTCTTT,CASSFGRRNTEAFF,NA,NA,TRBV12-3/TRBV12-4,TRBJ1-1
TGTGCCAGCAGCACTAGGGGGTATTACAATGAGCAGTTCTTC,CASSTRGYYNEQFF,NA,NA,TRBV11-2,TRBJ2-1
TGTGCCAGCGGCTTAGCCGGCGGGAGCGACGTGCAGTACTTC,CASGLAGGSDVQYF,once,TRBD2,TRBV11-2,TRBJ2-7
TGTGCCATCAGTGAGTCGACGGTTAATGAGCAGTTCTTC,CAISESTVNEQFF,many,NA,TRBV10-3,TRBJ2-1
TGTGCCATCAGTTTAGCGGGAGGGACAGATACGCAGTATTTT,CAISLAGGTDTQYF,NA,TRBD2,TRBV10-3,TRBJ2-3
TGCAGCGTTGATTCGGTAGGCTGCACCTTC,CSVDSVGCTF,NA,NA,TRBV29-1,TRBJ1-2
TGTCTCAGCAGCTTGGTAGTCTACAATGAGCAGTTCTTC,CLSSLVVYNEQFF,NA,NA,TRBV11-2,TRBJ2-1
TGTGTCACCAAATCACGGGATTTCTCCAACAATGAGCAGTTCTTC,CVTKSRDFSNNEQFF,NA,NA,TRBV24-1,TRBJ2-1
TGTGCCAGCAAAGGAAAAGGGACCTACGAGCAATACTTC,CASKGKGTYEQYF,NA,NA,TRBV11-2,TRBJ2-7